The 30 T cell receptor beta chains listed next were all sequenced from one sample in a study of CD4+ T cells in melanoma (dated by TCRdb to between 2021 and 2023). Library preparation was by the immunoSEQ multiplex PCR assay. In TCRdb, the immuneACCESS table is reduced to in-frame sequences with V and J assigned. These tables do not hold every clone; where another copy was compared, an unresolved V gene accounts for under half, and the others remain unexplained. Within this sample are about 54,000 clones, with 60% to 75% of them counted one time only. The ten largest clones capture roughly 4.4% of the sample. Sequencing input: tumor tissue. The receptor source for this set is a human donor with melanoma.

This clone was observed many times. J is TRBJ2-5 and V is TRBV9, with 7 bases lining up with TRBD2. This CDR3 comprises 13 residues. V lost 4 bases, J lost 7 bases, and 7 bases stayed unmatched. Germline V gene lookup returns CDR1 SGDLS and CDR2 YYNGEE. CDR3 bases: TGTGCCAGCAGCCGGCGGGGGACCGGGACCCAGTACTTC. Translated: CASSRRGTGTQYF.

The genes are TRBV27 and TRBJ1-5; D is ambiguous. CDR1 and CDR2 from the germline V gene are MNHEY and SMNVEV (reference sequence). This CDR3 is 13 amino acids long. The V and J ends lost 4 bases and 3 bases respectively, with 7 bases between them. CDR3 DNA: TGTGCCAGCAGTTGGGCAGCCAATCAGCCCCAGCATTTT. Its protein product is CASSWAANQPQHF.

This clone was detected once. CDR3 in amino acids: CASTGQGRYEQYF. DNA of the CDR3: TGTGCCAGCACGGGACAGGGTCGTTACGAGCAGTACTTC. The V call is TRBV21-1, the J call TRBJ2-7; the listed D gene, TRBD1, was not tested against the DNA. TRBV21-1 is a listed pseudogene. This CDR3 has 13 residues.

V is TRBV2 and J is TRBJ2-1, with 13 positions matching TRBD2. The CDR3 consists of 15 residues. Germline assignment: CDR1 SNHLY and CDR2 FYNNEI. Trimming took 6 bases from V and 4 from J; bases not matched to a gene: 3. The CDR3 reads CASSTTSGGYNEQFF. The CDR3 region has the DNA TGTGCCAGCAGCACGACTAGCGGGGGGTACAATGAGCAGTTCTTC.

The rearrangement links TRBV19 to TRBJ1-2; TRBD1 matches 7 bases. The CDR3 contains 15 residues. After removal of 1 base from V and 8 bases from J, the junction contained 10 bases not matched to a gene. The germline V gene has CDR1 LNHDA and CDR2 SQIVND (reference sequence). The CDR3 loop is CASSIGTGRRVGYTF. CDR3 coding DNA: TGTGCCAGTAGTATAGGGACAGGCCGGCGGGTAGGCTACACCTTC.

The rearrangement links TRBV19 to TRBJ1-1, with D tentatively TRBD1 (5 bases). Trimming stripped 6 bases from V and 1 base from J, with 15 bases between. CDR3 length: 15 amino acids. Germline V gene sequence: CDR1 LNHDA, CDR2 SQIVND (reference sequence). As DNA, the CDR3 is TGTGCCAGTAGGGTCCAGGGATCGGGGAACACTGAAGCTTTCTTT. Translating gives CASRVQGSGNTEAFF. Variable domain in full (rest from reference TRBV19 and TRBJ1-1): DGGITQSPKYLFRKEGQNVTLSCEQNLNHDAMYWYRQDPGQGLRLIYYSQIVNDFQKGDIAEGYSVSREKKESFPLTVTSAQKNPTAFYLCASRVQGSGNTEAFFGQGTRLTVV.

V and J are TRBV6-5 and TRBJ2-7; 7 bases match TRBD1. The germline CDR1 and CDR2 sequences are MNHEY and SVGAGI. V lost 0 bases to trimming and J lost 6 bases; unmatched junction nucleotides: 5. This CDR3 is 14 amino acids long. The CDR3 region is CASSYSTGWGEQYF. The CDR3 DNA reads TGTGCCAGCAGTTACTCGACAGGGTGGGGCGAGCAGTACTTC.

The CDR3 is CASSERRGGGNTIYF. The DNA of the CDR3 is TGTGCCAGCAGTGAACGCAGGGGCGGTGGAAACACCATATATTTT. The gene calls are TRBV6-1 and TRBJ1-3; weak D call: TRBD1 (6 bases). This CDR3 region has 15 residues. With 2 bases removed from V and 3 bases from J, the gap between germline ends came to 11 bases. CDR1 is MNHNS and CDR2 is SASEGT in the germline V gene.

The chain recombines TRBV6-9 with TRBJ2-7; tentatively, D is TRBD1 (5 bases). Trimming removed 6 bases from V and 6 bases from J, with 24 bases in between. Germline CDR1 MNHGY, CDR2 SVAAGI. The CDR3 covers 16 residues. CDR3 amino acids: CASSPLFWARAGEQYF. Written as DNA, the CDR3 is TGTGCCAGCAGCCCACTTTTTTGGGCCAGGGCCGGCGAGCAGTACTTC.

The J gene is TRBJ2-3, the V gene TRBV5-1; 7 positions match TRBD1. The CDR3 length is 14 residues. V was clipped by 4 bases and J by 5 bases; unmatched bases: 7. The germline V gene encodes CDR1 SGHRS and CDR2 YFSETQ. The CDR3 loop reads CASSVQGPRDTQYF. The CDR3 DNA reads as TGCGCCAGCAGCGTACAGGGGCCCAGAGATACGCAGTATTTT.

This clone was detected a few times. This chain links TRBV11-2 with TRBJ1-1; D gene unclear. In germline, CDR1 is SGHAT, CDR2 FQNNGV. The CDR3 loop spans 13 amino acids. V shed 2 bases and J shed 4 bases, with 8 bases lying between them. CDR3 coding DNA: TGTGCCAGCAGCTTATACCGGGGCACTGAAGCTTTCTTT. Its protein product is CASSLYRGTEAFF. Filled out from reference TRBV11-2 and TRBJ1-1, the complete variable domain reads EAGVAQSPRYKIIEKRQSVAFWCNPISGHATLYWYQQILGQGPKLLIQFQNNGVVDDSQLPKDRFSAERLKGVDSTLKIQPAKLEDSAVYLCASSLYRGTEAFFGQGTRLTVV.

The CDR3 is CASSGSISQPQHF. CDR3 nucleotides: TGTGCCAGTAGTGGTTCCATCAGTCAGCCCCAGCATTTT. V and J are TRBV19 and TRBJ1-5; D gene uncertain. This CDR3 has 13 residues. The germline V gene has CDR1 LNHDA and CDR2 SQIVND (reference sequence). The germline V and J ends were trimmed by 5 bases and 6 bases, with 11 bases remaining between them.

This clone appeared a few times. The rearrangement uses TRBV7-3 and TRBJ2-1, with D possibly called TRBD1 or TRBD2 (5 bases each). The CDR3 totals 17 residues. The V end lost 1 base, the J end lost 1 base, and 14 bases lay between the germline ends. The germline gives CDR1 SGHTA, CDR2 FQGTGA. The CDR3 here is CASSLRAERGSYNEQFF. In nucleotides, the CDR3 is TGTGCCAGCAGCTTAAGGGCCGAGAGGGGATCCTACAATGAGCAGTTCTTC.

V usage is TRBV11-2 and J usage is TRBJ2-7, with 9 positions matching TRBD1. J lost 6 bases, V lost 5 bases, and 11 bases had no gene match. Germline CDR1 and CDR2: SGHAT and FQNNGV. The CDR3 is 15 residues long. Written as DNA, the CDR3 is TGTGCCAGCAGCACCACCGGGACAGGGAACGTCGAGCAGTACTTC. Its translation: CASSTTGTGNVEQYF.

CDR3: CASSASQAGEQFF. In DNA form, the CDR3 reads TGTGCCAGCAGCGCATCTCAGGCGGGTGAGCAGTTCTTC. V is TRBV7-6 and J is TRBJ2-1, with D possibly TRBD2 on 5 matching bases. Germline assignment: CDR1 SGHVS and CDR2 FNYEAQ. The length of the CDR3 is 13 residues. V dropped 5 bases and J dropped 9 bases, with 14 bases sitting between them.

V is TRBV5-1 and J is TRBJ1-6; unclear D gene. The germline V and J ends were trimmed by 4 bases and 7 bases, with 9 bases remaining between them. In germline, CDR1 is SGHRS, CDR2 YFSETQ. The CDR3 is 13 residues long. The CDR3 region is CASSGSWNSPLHF. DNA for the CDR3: TGCGCCAGCAGCGGCAGTTGGAATTCACCCCTCCACTTT.

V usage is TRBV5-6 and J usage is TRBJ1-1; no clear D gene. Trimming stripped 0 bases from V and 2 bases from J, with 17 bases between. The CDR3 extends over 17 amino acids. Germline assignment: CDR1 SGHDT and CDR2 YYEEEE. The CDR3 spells CASSLEGFGRPNTEAFF. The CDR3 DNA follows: TGTGCCAGCAGCTTGGAAGGTTTTGGCAGGCCTAACACTGAAGCTTTCTTT.

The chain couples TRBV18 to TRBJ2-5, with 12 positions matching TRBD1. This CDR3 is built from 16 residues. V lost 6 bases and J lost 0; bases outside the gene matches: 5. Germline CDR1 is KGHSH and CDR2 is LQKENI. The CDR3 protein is CASSLRDRGHQETQYF. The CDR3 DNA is TGTGCCAGCTCGCTCCGGGACAGGGGGCACCAAGAGACCCAGTACTTC.

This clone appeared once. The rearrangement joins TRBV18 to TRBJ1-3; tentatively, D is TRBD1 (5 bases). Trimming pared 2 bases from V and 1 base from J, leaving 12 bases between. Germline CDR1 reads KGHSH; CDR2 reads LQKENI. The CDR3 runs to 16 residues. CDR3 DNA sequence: TGTGCCAGCTCACCAGTTTCGGGGGGATCTGGAAACACCATATATTTT. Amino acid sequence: CASSPVSGGSGNTIYF. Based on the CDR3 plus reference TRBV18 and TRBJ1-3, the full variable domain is NAGVMQNPRHLVRRRGQEARLRCSPMKGHSHVYWYRQLPEEGLKFMVYLQKENIIDESGMPKERFSAEFPKEGPSILRIQQVVRGDSAAYFCASSPVSGGSGNTIYFGEGSWLTVV.

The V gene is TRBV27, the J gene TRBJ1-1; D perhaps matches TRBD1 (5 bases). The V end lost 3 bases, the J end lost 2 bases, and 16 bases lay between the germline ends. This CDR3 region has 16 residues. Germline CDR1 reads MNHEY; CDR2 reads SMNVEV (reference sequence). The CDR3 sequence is CASSLGQGQPNTEAFF. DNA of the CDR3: TGTGCCAGCAGTTTGGGGCAGGGTCAACCAAACACTGAAGCTTTCTTT.

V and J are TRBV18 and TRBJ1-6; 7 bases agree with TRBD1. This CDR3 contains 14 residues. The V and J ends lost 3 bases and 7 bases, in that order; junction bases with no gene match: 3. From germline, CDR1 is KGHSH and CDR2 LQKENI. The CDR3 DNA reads TGTGCCAGCTCACCCGGGGACAGCAATTCACCCCTCCACTTT. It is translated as CASSPGDSNSPLHF.

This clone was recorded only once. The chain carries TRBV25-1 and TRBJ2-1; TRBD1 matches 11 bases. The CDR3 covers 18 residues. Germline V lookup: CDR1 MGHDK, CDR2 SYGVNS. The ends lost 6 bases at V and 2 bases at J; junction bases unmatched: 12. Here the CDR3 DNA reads TGTGCCAGCAGCGAAGGGGGAGGGACAGGGGGAACCTACAATGAGCAGTTCTTC. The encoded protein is CASSEGGGTGGTYNEQFF.

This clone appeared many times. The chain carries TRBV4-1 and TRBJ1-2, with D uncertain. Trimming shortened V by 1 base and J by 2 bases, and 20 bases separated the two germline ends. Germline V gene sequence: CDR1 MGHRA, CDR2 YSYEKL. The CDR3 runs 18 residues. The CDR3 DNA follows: TGCGCCAGCAGCCAAGTTACGGGTCTCCCGGGCCTCAACTATGGCTACACCTTC. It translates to CASSQVTGLPGLNYGYTF.

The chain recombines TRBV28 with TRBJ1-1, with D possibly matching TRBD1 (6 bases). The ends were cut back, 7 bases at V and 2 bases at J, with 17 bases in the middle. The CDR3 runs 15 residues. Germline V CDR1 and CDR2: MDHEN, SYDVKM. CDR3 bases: TGTGCCAGCACCCTGGGGGGGACAACTAACACTGAAGCTTTCTTT. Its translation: CASTLGGTTNTEAFF.

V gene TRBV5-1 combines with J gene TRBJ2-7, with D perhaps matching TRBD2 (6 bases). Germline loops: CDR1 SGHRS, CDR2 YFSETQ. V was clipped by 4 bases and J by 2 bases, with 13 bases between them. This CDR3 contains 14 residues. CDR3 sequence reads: CASSAGTLTYEQYF. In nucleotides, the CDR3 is TGCGCCAGCAGCGCCGGGACTCTAACCTACGAGCAGTACTTC.

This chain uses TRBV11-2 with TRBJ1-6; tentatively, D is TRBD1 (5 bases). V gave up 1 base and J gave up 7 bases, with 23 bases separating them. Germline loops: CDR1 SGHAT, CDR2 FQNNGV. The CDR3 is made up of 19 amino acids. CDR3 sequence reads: CASSLGLTTGYKENSPLHF. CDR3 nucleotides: TGTGCCAGCAGCTTAGGACTCACAACAGGATACAAGGAGAATTCACCCCTCCACTTT.

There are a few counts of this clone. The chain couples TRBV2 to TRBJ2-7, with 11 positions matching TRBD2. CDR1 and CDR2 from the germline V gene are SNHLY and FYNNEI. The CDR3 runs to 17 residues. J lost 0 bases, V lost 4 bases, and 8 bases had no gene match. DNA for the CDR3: TGTGCCAGCAGTGCCATTAGCGGGGGGGGCCACTCCTACGAGCAGTACTTC. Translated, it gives CASSAISGGGHSYEQYF.

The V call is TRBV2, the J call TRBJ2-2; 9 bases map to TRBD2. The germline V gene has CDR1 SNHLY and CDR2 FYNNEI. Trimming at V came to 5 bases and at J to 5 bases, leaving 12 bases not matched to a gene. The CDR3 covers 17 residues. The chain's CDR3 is CASSRSGLAVWTGELFF. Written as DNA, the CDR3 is TGTGCCAGCAGTAGATCGGGACTAGCAGTGTGGACCGGGGAGCTGTTTTTT. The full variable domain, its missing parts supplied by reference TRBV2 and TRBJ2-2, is EPEVTQTPSHQVTQMGQEVILRCVPISNHLYFYWYRQILGQKVEFLVSFYNNEISEKSEIFDDQFSVERPDGSNFTLKIRSTKLEDSAMYFCASSRSGLAVWTGELFFGEGSRLTVL.

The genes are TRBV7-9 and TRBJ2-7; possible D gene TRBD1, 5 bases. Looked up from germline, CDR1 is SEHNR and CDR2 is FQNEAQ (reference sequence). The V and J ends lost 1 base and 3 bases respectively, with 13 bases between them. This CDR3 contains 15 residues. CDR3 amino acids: CASSLVTGRSYEQYF. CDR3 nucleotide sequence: TGTGCCAGCAGCTTAGTAACAGGCCGGAGCTACGAGCAGTACTTC.

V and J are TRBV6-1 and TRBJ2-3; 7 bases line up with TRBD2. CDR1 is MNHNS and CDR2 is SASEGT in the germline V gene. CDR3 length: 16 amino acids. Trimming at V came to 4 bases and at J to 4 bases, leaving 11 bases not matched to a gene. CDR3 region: CASSGISGKSPDTQYF. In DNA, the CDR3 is TGTGCCAGCAGTGGGATAAGCGGGAAAAGCCCAGATACGCAGTATTTT.